This T cell receptor beta chain derives from a study of HIV-infected patients and healthy controls. The repertoire came from unfractionated whole blood and reflected all unsorted peripheral T cells. The CDR3 runs to 16 residues. V shed 0 bases, J shed 7 bases, and the junction held 6 bases outside the gene matches. The germline CDR1 and CDR2 sequences are LGHDT and YNNKEL (reference sequence). This clonotype was picked up many times. Reverse transcription used approximately 500 ng RNA and constant-region primers for alpha and beta. Using multiplexing indices, alpha and beta chain libraries were generated apart by chain-specific third strand synthesis. Each CDR3 protein gets one entry after TCRdb re-called the 5' RACE reads with MiXCR. The repertoire holds roughly 18,000 distinct CDR3 sequences, with more than 7.5% as singletons.

Sequencing was performed on blood. The rearrangement uses TRBV3-1 and TRBJ1-3; 10 bases fit TRBD1. The clonotype was recovered from an adult in good health. In DNA form, the CDR3 reads TGTGCCAGCAGCCAAGAGGCGACAGGGGGCAGGAACACCATATATTTT. Translation gives CASSQEATGGRNTIYF.